This TCR beta chain was identified during a study of blood T cells in healthy people across ages. Study-wide points: Older age went with lower TCR beta diversity per million T cells, in a roughly linear way.

Remarks on this clonotype: Its antigen remains unidentified.

Healthy Caucasians from Russia aged roughly 6 to 100 served as donors. The V end was cut by 6 bases, the J end by 0 bases, with 18 bases between. Per the germline V gene, CDR1 is DFQATT and CDR2 is SNEGSKA (reference sequence). This CDR3 has 15 residues. Through a sample-barcoded 5' primer and a J-beta primer mix, a second PCR was run for roughly 6 to 12 cycles. MiXCR was run by TCRdb on the 5' RACE reads, yielding one entry per CDR3 protein. The sample has hundreds of thousands of distinct CDR3 sequences, about 52% seen once. The chain links TRBV20-1 to TRBJ2-7; a possible D gene is TRBD2 (7 bases). The TCR originated in a woman in her sixties or seventies in good health. What was sequenced was blood. CDR3 in DNA: TGCAGTGCGTGGGACGAGGCGGGGGCCTCCTACGAGCAGTACTTC. Its protein is CSAWDEAGASYEQYF.